Described below is a single TCR beta chain sequence and its context. What it recognizes is unknown. The method was immunoSEQ multiplex PCR; TCRdb's version includes in-frame clones alone and lacks a portion of them. The profile shows approximately 97,000 clones, 70% to 80% of them singletons. The CDR3 is made up of 13 amino acids. The germline V gene encodes CDR1 GTSNPN and CDR2 SVGIG (reference sequence). V was pared by 3 bases and J by 4 bases, with 12 bases between. This sample stems from a study of cytotoxic CD8 clonotypes in ibrutinib-treated CLL. Overall study context: The samples contained 255,043 productive templates on average. They also contained an average of around 94,000 productive rearrangements.

Study results and limitations: Clonality went up at the time of ibrutinib response, stayed stable in sustained remission, and later dropped back toward its baseline level at progression.

The sample was PBMCs, taken after 24 months of ibrutinib treatment. The chain carries TRBV30 and TRBJ1-2; TRBD1 is a possible D gene (6 bases). The clonotype was recovered from a human donor with chronic lymphocytic leukemia. CDR3 coding DNA: TGTGCCTGGAGCCTTGGGACACGCTATGGCTACACCTTC. Translating gives CAWSLGTRYGYTF. The complete variable domain, with remaining parts taken from reference TRBV30 and TRBJ1-2, reads SQTIHQWPATLVQPVGSPLSLECTVEGTSNPNLYWYRQAAGRGLQLLFYSVGIGQISSEVPQNLSASRPQDRQFILSSKKLLLSDSGFYLCAWSLGTRYGYTFGSGTRLTVV.